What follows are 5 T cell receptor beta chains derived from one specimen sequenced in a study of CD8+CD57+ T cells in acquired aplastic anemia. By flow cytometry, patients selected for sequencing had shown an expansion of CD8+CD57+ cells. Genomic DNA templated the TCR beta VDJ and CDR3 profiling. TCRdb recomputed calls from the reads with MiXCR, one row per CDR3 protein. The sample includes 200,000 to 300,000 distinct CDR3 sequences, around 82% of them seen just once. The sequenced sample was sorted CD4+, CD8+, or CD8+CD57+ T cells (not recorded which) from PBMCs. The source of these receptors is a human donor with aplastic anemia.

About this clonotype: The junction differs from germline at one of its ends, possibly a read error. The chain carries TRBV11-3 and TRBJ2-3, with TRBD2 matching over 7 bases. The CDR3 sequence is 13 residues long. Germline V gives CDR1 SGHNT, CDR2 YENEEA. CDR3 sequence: CASGLAGGATQYF. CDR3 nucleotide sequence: TGTGCCAGCGGCTTAGCGGGCGGAGCTACGCAGTATTTT.

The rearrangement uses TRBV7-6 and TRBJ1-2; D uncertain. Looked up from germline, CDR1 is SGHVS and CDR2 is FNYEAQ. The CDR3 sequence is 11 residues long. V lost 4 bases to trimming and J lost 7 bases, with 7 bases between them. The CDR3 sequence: CASSSGGGYTF. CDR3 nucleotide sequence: TGTGCCAGCAGCTCCGGAGGTGGCTACACCTTC. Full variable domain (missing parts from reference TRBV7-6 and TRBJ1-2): GAGVSQSPRYKVTKRGQDVALRCDPISGHVSLYWYRQALGQGPEFLTYFNYEAQQDKSGLPNDRFSAERPEGSISTLTIQRTEQRDSAMYRCASSSGGGYTFGSGTRLTVV.

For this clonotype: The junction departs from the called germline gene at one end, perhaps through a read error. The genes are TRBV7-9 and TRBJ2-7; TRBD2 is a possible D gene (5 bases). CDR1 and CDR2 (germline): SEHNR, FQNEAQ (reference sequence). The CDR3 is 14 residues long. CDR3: CANSGRAHQYEQYF. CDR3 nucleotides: TGTGCCAACAGCGGCCGGGCCCACCAATACGAGCAGTACTTC.

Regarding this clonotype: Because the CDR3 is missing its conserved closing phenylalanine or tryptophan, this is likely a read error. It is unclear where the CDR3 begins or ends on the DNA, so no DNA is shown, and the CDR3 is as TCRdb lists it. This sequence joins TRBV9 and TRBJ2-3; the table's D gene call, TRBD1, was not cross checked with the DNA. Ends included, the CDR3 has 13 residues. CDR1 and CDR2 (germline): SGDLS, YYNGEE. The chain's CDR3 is CASSVPKGEPLRV.

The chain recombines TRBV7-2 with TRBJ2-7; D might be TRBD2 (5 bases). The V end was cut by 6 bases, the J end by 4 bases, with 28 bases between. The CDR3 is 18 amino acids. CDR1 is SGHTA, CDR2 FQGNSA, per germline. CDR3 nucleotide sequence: TGTGCCAGCAGTCCACTTGCGGGCGGGCTGGATACGCAGTACGAGCAGTACGTC. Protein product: CASSPLAGGLDTQYEQYV.